This TCR beta chain was identified during a study of T cell changes during pregnancy in multiple sclerosis. Measured with immunoSEQ multiplex PCR; TCRdb has only the in-frame clones, and not every one. The sample yields about 50,000 clones, about nine tenths seen once. The ends lost 6 bases at V and 0 bases at J; junction bases unmatched: 4. Germline-derived CDR1 and CDR2 are SQVTM and ANQGSEA. The CDR3 has 16 amino acids. The TCR sequence derives from a female donor with multiple sclerosis, enrolled in a pregnancy study. V gene TRBV29-1 combines with J gene TRBJ2-1, with 14 nucleotides matching TRBD2. This sample comprised CD4+ T cells from peripheral blood mononuclear cells, obtained in the second trimester of pregnancy. The CDR3 region has the DNA TGCAGCGTAGATGGGACTAGCGGGGGCTCCTACAATGAGCAGTTCTTC. It yields the protein CSVDGTSGGSYNEQFF.